This T cell receptor (beta chain) derives from a study of blood T cell repertoires in COVID-19. The repertoire was sequenced with immunoSEQ multiplex PCR; TCRdb's copy has only in-frame clones and lacks some. The sample has about 22,000 clones, roughly 83% seen once. CDR1 and CDR2 (germline): SEHNR, FQNEAQ (reference sequence). Unmatched junction bases numbered 10, after V lost 1 base and J lost 6 bases. The CDR3 spans 16 residues. Sequenced material: peripheral blood. The origin of this receptor is a man between 65 and 80 years old with acute or convalescent COVID-19. The V gene is TRBV7-9, the J gene TRBJ2-7, with 9 bases lining up with TRBD1. CDR3 in DNA: TGTGCCAGCAGCTTAGGGGCGGGACAGGGACCTAGCGAGCAGTACTTC. Its protein is CASSLGAGQGPSEQYF.